Listed here are 20 T cell receptor beta chains from one sample, sequenced in a study of quantifying T cell responses using KT2 cells. Across the whole study: Reverse transcription used primers in the TCR alpha and beta constant regions.

An oligo carrying a UMI was ligated to the cDNA 3' end. An equimolar mix of RC1.1 and RC1.2 primed the beta chain across TRBC1 and TRBC2. TCRdb reprocessed the UMI-ligation and nested PCR reads via MiXCR and lists one record per CDR3 protein. Of over 40,000 distinct CDR3 sequences listed, roughly 12% are singletons. The sequenced sample consisted of PBMCs spiked with cells of the T cell clone KT2. Receptor source: a human donor.

This CDR3 is CSALRDRRYGYTF. The CDR3 DNA reads as TGCAGTGCACTGAGGGACAGGCGATATGGCTACACCTTC. This rearrangement joins TRBV20-1 to TRBJ1-2; TRBD1 matches at 8 bases. The CDR3 runs 13 residues. Losses at the gene ends were 6 bases for V and 5 bases for J; bases not matched to a gene: 8. Germline CDR1 and CDR2: DFQATT and SNEGSKA (reference sequence).

In its sample, this clonotype ranks as medium-sized. The chain employs TRBV10-3 and TRBJ2-6, with D perhaps given as TRBD1 or TRBD2 (5 bases each). The CDR3 sequence is 17 residues long. Trimming left V 8 bases short and J 0 bases short, with 17 bases between. Germline CDR1 is ENHRY and CDR2 is SYGVKD. The CDR3 DNA sequence: TGTGCCATCCCGGCGCCAGCGAGGGGCTCTGGGGCCAACGTCCTGACTTTC. Protein: CAIPAPARGSGANVLTF.

This chain links TRBV24-1 with TRBJ2-3; D remains ambiguous. Trimming shortened V by 0 bases and J by 3 bases, and 6 bases separated the two germline ends. CDR1 KGHDR and CDR2 SFDVKD come from the germline V gene. The CDR3 runs 14 residues. The CDR3 reads CATSDLHRTDTQYF. As DNA, the CDR3 is TGTGCCACCAGTGATTTGCACCGAACAGATACGCAGTATTTT.

The V gene is TRBV6-5, the J gene TRBJ2-2; D may match TRBD1 or TRBD2 (7 bases each). Per the germline V gene, CDR1 is MNHEY and CDR2 is SVGAGI. Trimming removed 8 bases from V and 6 bases from J, with 22 bases in between. The CDR3 runs 16 residues. The CDR3 is CASRRGEGARPGELFF. The CDR3 DNA sequence: TGTGCCAGCCGGAGGGGGGAGGGGGCAAGGCCCGGGGAGCTGTTTTTT.

Ten or more counts support this clonotype. The chain is built from TRBV6-5 and TRBJ2-6; the match to TRBD2 covers 11 bases. The CDR3 is 18 residues long. The junction had 6 bases not matched to a gene; V was cut back by 5 bases and J by 0 bases. The germline gives CDR1 MNHEY, CDR2 SVGAGI. The CDR3 loop reads CASSRTSGFSSGANVLTF. The CDR3 DNA sequence: TGTGCCAGCAGTAGGACTAGCGGGTTTAGCTCTGGGGCCAACGTCCTGACTTTC.

This clonotype appeared a few times. The chain uses TRBV3-1 and TRBJ2-7, with a weak D call TRBD1 (5 bases). The CDR3 contains 13 residues. V gave up 4 bases and J gave up 3 bases, with 10 bases separating them. Germline CDR1 and CDR2: LGHDT and YNNKEL (reference sequence). The DNA for the CDR3 is TGTGCCAGCAGCCTTGGTAGGGGCTACGAGCAGTACTTC. Its protein product is CASSLGRGYEQYF.

V usage is TRBV12-3 or TRBV12-4 and J usage is TRBJ1-2, with 7 positions matching TRBD1. The CDR3 is 14 residues long. V trimming: 6 bases; J trimming: 7 bases; junction bases outside the gene matches: 11. The CDR3 bases are TGTGCCAGCAGACCTGAACAGGGGTCGGGTGGCTACACCTTC. Translation: CASRPEQGSGGYTF.

In this sample, this clonotype turned up many times. The chain uses TRBV7-2 and TRBJ2-7, with no clear D. Germline CDR1 is SGHTA and CDR2 is FQGNSA. V dropped 1 base and J dropped 3 bases, with 7 bases sitting between them. The CDR3 totals 13 residues. CDR3 region: CASSLDRNYEQYF. The CDR3 nucleotides read TGTGCCAGCAGCTTAGACCGAAACTACGAGCAGTACTTC.

This clonotype was observed a handful of times. The chain links TRBV2 to TRBJ1-1; D call uncertain. The CDR3 extends over 12 amino acids. Germline loops: CDR1 SNHLY, CDR2 FYNNEI. V lost 5 bases to trimming and J lost 6 bases, with 10 bases between them. CDR3 region: CASSPQSSEAFF. The CDR3 DNA reads as TGTGCCAGCAGTCCACAGTCATCTGAAGCTTTCTTT.

This chain connects TRBV7-6 to TRBJ1-3; D gene unclear. Germline V lookup: CDR1 SGHVS, CDR2 FNYEAQ. Trimming stripped 5 bases from V and 7 bases from J, with 9 bases between. This CDR3 contains 12 residues. The CDR3 region is CASSQTRNTIYF. The CDR3 DNA follows: TGTGCCAGCAGCCAGACAAGGAACACCATATATTTT. Full variable domain (outside the CDR3, taken from reference TRBV7-6 and TRBJ1-3): GAGVSQSPRYKVTKRGQDVALRCDPISGHVSLYWYRQALGQGPEFLTYFNYEAQQDKSGLPNDRFSAERPEGSISTLTIQRTEQRDSAMYRCASSQTRNTIYFGEGSWLTVV.

This clonotype came up many times. The chain's CDR3 is CASSLASGATNEKLFF. In DNA, the CDR3 is TGTGCCAGCAGCTTAGCATCTGGGGCAACTAATGAAAAACTGTTTTTT. The chain has TRBV7-9 and TRBJ1-4, with D unresolved. Germline V gene sequence: CDR1 SEHNR, CDR2 FQNEAQ (reference sequence). CDR3 length: 16 amino acids. Trimming took 0 bases from V and 0 from J, leaving 8 bases between them.

V is TRBV18 and J is TRBJ2-7; no definite D call. V was pared by 3 bases and J by 2 bases, with 11 bases between. Germline-derived CDR1 and CDR2 are KGHSH and LQKENI. The CDR3 is 14 residues long. DNA for the CDR3: TGTGCCAGCTCACCGTTAGTCGAAACCTACGAGCAGTACTTC. Its protein product is CASSPLVETYEQYF.

This clonotype appeared a few times. The chain carries TRBV3-1 and TRBJ1-2, with a possible D match to TRBD1 (5 bases). CDR1 is LGHDT, CDR2 YNNKEL, per germline (reference sequence). The CDR3 is 13 residues long. The V end was cut by 1 base, the J end by 7 bases, with 10 bases between. CDR3 coding DNA: TGTGCCAGCAGCCAAGGGTCAGGGCCTGGCTACACCTTC. Translation: CASSQGSGPGYTF. Combining the CDR3 with reference TRBV3-1 and TRBJ1-2 gives the whole variable domain DTAVSQTPKYLVTQMGNDKSIKCEQNLGHDTMYWYKQDSKKFLKIMFSYNNKELIINETVPNRFSPKSPDKAHLNLHINSLELGDSAVYFCASSQGSGPGYTFGSGTRLTVV.

This clonotype was detected many times. V is TRBV20-1 and J is TRBJ2-1; D may match TRBD1 or TRBD2 (6 bases each). V dropped 1 base and J dropped 6 bases, with 13 bases sitting between them. Germline values: CDR1 DFQATT, CDR2 SNEGSKA (reference sequence). The CDR3 covers 14 residues. In nucleotides, the CDR3 is TGCAGTGCTAGAGTAGGGGGGCTATCCAATGAGCAGTTCTTC. Amino acid sequence: CSARVGGLSNEQFF.

This clonotype appeared many times. The rearrangement joins TRBV11-2 to TRBJ1-3; 8 bases are a match to TRBD1. The germline CDR1 and CDR2 sequences are SGHAT and FQNNGV. The junction had 6 bases not matched to a gene; V was cut back by 4 bases and J by 4 bases. This CDR3 has 15 amino acids. The CDR3 protein is CASSSRTGTGNTIYF. The CDR3 nucleotides read TGTGCCAGCAGCTCTCGGACAGGGACCGGAAACACCATATATTTT.

In this sample, this clonotype turned up a few times. The V gene is TRBV6-5, the J gene TRBJ1-1; 8 bases are shared with TRBD1. After removal of 0 bases from V and 3 bases from J, the junction contained 3 bases not matched to a gene. The CDR3 length is 15 residues. Germline V gene data show CDR1 as MNHEY and CDR2 as SVGAGI. The DNA for the CDR3 is TGTGCCAGCAGTTACTCCCCGACAGGGGACACTGAAGCTTTCTTT. Its translation: CASSYSPTGDTEAFF.

Points on this clonotype: With a much larger clone just one base away, this may be a read error. The rearrangement uses TRBV6-1 and TRBJ2-7; TRBD2 matches at 14 bases. This CDR3 contains 15 residues. CDR1 and CDR2 from the germline V gene are MNHNS and SASEGT. The CDR3 region is CASRERTSGGHEQCF. The CDR3 bases are TGTGCCAGCAGAGAAAGGACTAGCGGGGGGCACGAGCAGTGCTTC.

This clonotype was seen more than once but under ten times. The chain combines TRBV18 with TRBJ2-7; no clear D. The CDR3 totals 17 residues. Germline assignment: CDR1 KGHSH and CDR2 LQKENI. V lost 2 bases and J lost 2, with 19 bases in between. Here the CDR3 reads CASSPGSVRETTYEQYF. For the CDR3, the DNA is TGTGCCAGCTCACCAGGTTCCGTCAGAGAAACAACCTACGAGCAGTACTTC.

V and J are TRBV3-1 and TRBJ2-7; the D is unclear. Germline loops: CDR1 LGHDT, CDR2 YNNKEL (reference sequence). Trimming shortened V by 4 bases and J by 6 bases, and 16 bases separated the two germline ends. This CDR3 has 14 amino acids. In nucleotides, the CDR3 is TGTGCCAGCAGCCTGGGTACGGCTTCGGTCGAGCAGTACTTC. Its protein product is CASSLGTASVEQYF.

This clonotype came up a few times. The genes are TRBV12-3 or TRBV12-4 and TRBJ2-1; D possibly uses TRBD1 or TRBD2 (5 bases each). This CDR3 has 14 amino acids. V lost 5 bases and J 6 bases, leaving 14 bases between the germline ends. CDR3 loop: CASSPPQGRNEQFF. For the CDR3, the DNA is TGTGCCAGCAGTCCCCCCCAGGGACGCAATGAGCAGTTCTTC.